The 11 T cell receptor beta chains given below trace back to one sample, sequenced in a study of CD8 T cells in ankylosing spondylitis. From the 5' RACE reads, TCRdb called clonotypes with MiXCR, one entry per CDR3 protein. The data show more than 100,000 distinct CDR3 sequences, with 9.5% to 12% seen just once and around 4.3% held by the top ten. Sequences were obtained from blood, either unsorted or a sorted T cell fraction (not recorded which). The source is a female donor with ankylosing spondylitis or in good health (not recorded which).

This clonotype was recorded many times. V and J are TRBV5-1 and TRBJ2-7; D is unclear. The CDR3 is made up of 13 amino acids. Deletions cut 0 bases from V and 3 bases from J, with 7 bases between. Per the germline V gene, CDR1 is SGHRS and CDR2 is YFSETQ. The CDR3 region is CASSLVVNYEQYF. The CDR3 DNA reads as TGCGCCAGCAGCTTGGTTGTCAACTACGAGCAGTACTTC.

This sequence joins TRBV5-6 and TRBJ2-1; 8 nucleotides match TRBD1. CDR3 length: 15 amino acids. J gave up 4 bases and V 2 bases, and 5 bases lay outside the gene matches. CDR1 is SGHDT, CDR2 YYEEEE, per germline. The CDR3 protein is CASSFGDRPYNEQFF. In DNA, the CDR3 is TGTGCCAGCAGCTTCGGGGACAGGCCATACAATGAGCAGTTCTTC.

The table lists this clonotype with many counts. The chain combines TRBV5-1 with TRBJ1-6, with a tentative D call TRBD1 (5 bases). V dropped 3 bases and J dropped 7 bases, with 17 bases sitting between them. Germline V lookup: CDR1 SGHRS, CDR2 YFSETQ. The CDR3 length is 16 residues. In nucleotides, the CDR3 is TGCGCCAGCAGCTCAAGATCCGACAGTCGAAATTCACCCCTCCACTTT. It encodes CASSSRSDSRNSPLHF.

This clonotype was counted ten times or more. CDR3 sequence: CASSLVAETYNEQFF. CDR3 DNA: TGCGCCAGCAGCTTGGTGGCGGAAACCTACAATGAGCAGTTCTTC. The gene calls are TRBV5-1 and TRBJ2-1, with unresolved D. Germline values: CDR1 SGHRS, CDR2 YFSETQ. V shed 0 bases and J shed 2 bases, with 9 bases lying between them. The CDR3 is made up of 15 amino acids.

Ten or more counts support this clonotype. V gene TRBV20-1 combines with J gene TRBJ2-3; no reliable D call. V lost 5 bases to trimming and J lost 4 bases, with 10 bases between them. CDR1 is DFQATT, CDR2 SNEGSKA, per germline (reference sequence). The CDR3 runs 12 residues. The CDR3 sequence is CSAPRTPDTQYF. For the CDR3, the DNA is TGCAGTGCTCCACGGACGCCAGATACGCAGTATTTT.

At least ten counts were recorded for this clonotype. V and J are TRBV14 and TRBJ1-1; D is ambiguous. V was trimmed by 6 bases and J by 1 base, leaving 9 bases between them. CDR1 SGHDN and CDR2 FVKESK come from the germline V gene. The CDR3 length is 13 residues. CDR3 loop: CASSLPGNTEAFF. The DNA for the CDR3 is TGTGCCAGCAGTCTCCCAGGGAACACTGAAGCTTTCTTT.

Ten or more counts support this clonotype. The rearrangement joins TRBV12-3 or TRBV12-4 to TRBJ1-5, with a weak D call TRBD1 (5 bases). The germline V and J ends were trimmed by 7 bases and 1 base, with 11 bases remaining between them. The CDR3 consists of 14 residues. CDR3 nucleotides: TGTGCCAGCACCCCGGACAACAGCAATCAGCCCCAGCATTTT. This gives the protein CASTPDNSNQPQHF.

The sample holds many counts of this clonotype. The V gene is TRBV7-6, the J gene TRBJ1-3, with D unresolved. This CDR3 is built from 13 residues. V was cut by 8 bases and J by 8 bases, with 16 bases left in between. The V gene's germline CDR1 is SGHVS and CDR2 FNYEAQ. The CDR3 sequence: CASGSDLGDTIYF. In nucleotides, the CDR3 is TGTGCCAGCGGGTCGGATCTCGGAGACACCATATATTTT.

This clonotype was counted only a few times. The gene calls are TRBV12-3 or TRBV12-4 and TRBJ1-5; D is perhaps TRBD1 (5 bases). V was shortened by 11 bases and J by 9 bases, with 35 bases between the two germline ends. This CDR3 spans 18 amino acids. CDR3 sequence reads: CAFSLLTAGTIVRSPQHF. For the CDR3, the DNA is TGTGCCTTCAGTTTACTGACAGCCGGAACTATAGTAAGGTCGCCCCAGCATTTT.

This clonotype came up a few times. This chain uses TRBV5-1 with TRBJ2-5; TRBD2 aligns across 7 bases. The length of the CDR3 is 13 residues. Losses at the gene ends were 4 bases for V and 4 bases for J; bases not matched to a gene: 4. Germline CDR1 SGHRS, CDR2 YFSETQ. The CDR3 is CASSGLGGETQYF. CDR3 DNA: TGCGCCAGCAGCGGACTAGGAGGAGAGACCCAGTACTTC. The full variable domain, its missing parts supplied by reference TRBV5-1 and TRBJ2-5, is KAGVTQTPRYLIKTRGQQVTLSCSPISGHRSVSWYQQTPGQGLQFLFEYFSETQRNKGNFPGRFSGRQFSNSRSEMNVSTLELGDSALYLCASSGLGGETQYFGPGTRLLVL.

There are many counts of this clonotype. The V and J genes are TRBV20-1 and TRBJ2-6; the match to TRBD2 covers 7 bases. Looked up from germline, CDR1 is DFQATT and CDR2 is SNEGSKA (reference sequence). This CDR3 is 19 amino acids long. V lost 0 bases to trimming and J lost 0 bases; unmatched junction nucleotides: 11. Here the CDR3 DNA reads TGCAGTGCTAGAGATCACGCAGCGGGGCCGCTCTCTGGGGCCAACGTCCTGACTTTC. Its protein product is CSARDHAAGPLSGANVLTF.